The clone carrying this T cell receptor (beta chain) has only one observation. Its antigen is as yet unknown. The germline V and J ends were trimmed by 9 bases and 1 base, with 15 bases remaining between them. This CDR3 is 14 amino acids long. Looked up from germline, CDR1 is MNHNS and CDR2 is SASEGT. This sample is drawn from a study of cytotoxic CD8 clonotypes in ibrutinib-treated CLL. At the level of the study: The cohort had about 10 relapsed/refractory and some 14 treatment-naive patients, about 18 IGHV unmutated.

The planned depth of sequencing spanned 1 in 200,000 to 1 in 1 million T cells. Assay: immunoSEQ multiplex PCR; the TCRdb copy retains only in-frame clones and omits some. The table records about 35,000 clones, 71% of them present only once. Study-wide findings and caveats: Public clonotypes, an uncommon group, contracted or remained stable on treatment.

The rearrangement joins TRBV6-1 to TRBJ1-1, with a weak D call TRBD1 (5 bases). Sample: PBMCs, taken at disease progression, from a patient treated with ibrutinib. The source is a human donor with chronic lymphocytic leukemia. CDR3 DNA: TGTGCCAGTGTTTTGGGGGTCTCGAACACTGAAGCTTTCTTT. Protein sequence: CASVLGVSNTEAFF.